This T cell receptor beta chain emerged from a study of T cell repertoires in cytomegalovirus infection. This clonotype was detected a few times. Its specificity is not known. TCRdb reprocessed the reads with MiXCR, giving one entry per CDR3 protein. The sample includes some 280,000 distinct CDR3 sequences, roughly 15% seen only once; the top ten take 7% to 9.5%. The CDR3 length is 16 residues. Trimming left V 0 bases short and J 5 bases short, with 20 bases between. Germline CDR1 and CDR2: SQVTM and ANQGSEA. Study-level results: It was HLA-C-restricted CMV-specific TCR beta clonotypes that dominated the response ex vivo.

The gene calls are TRBV29-1 and TRBJ2-7; a possible D gene is TRBD1 (7 bases). The sequencing sample was made of PBMCs. The receptor was derived from a human donor in good health (CMV status not recorded). Some clones in this sample may be carry-over from other donors' samples. The CDR3: CSVEEGRAGRGDEQYF. CDR3 sequence (DNA): TGCAGCGTTGAAGAGGGAAGGGCGGGCAGGGGGGACGAGCAGTACTTC.